The 28 T cell receptor gamma chains given below trace back to one sample, sequenced in a study of gamma delta lymphoproliferative disorders and STAT genes. TCRdb processed the multiplex PCR reads again with the CATT caller. The sample contains around 610 gamma-chain clones, more than 15% of which appear only once. The receptor sequences were amplified from genomic DNA of peripheral blood mononuclear cells. Sample: blood. The receptor set was obtained from a human donor in good health.

By share, this clone counts as large. The chain carries TRGV3 and TRGJ1 or TRGJ2. Germline matching of the DNA provided the J gene here, since TCRdb leaves it blank. CDR1 is VTNTFY, CDR2 YDVSTARD, per germline (reference sequence). V shed 0 bases, J shed 7 bases, and the junction held 3 bases outside the gene matches. The CDR3 length is 12 residues. The CDR3 DNA follows: TGTGCCACCTGGGACAGGCTCTATAAGAAACTCTTT. It specifies CATWDRLYKKLF.

This chain uses TRGV2 with TRGJ1 or TRGJ2. Assignment of the J gene here rests on matching the DNA to germline, because TCRdb gives none. Germline CDR1 reads EGSNGY; CDR2 reads YDSYNSKV. The trim removed 0 bases at V and 1 base at J, leaving 9 bases unmatched. CDR3 size: 16 residues. The CDR3 DNA reads TGTGCCACCTGGGACGGGCCCGGATTAAATTATTATAAGAAACTCTTT. Translating it yields CATWDGPGLNYYKKLF.

This clone is categorized as large. This chain links TRGV2 with TRGJP2. TCRdb lists no J gene, so it was determined here by aligning the DNA to germline. CDR1 and CDR2 (germline): EGSNGY, YDSYNSKV. The CDR3 is 15 amino acids. Trimming cost V 0 bases and J 6 bases; bases outside gene matches: 7. For the CDR3, the DNA is TGTGCCACCTGGGACGGGCCGGTGTGTGATTGGATCAAGACGTTT. It translates to CATWDGPVCDWIKTF.

The table lists this clone with a count of one. At one boundary the junction diverges from the germline segment, which might be a read error. The V and J genes are TRGV10 and TRGJP1. Germline matching of the DNA provided the J gene here, since TCRdb leaves it blank. TRGV10 is recorded as an ORF, its role being uncertain. The CDR3 is 15 amino acids. Here the CDR3 DNA reads TGCGCGCTAAGGGGGATATATAGCACTGGTTGGTTCAAGATATTT. Protein product: CALRGIYSTGWFKIF.

Within the sample, this clone is medium-sized. The CDR3 DNA reads as TGTGCCACCTGGGACGGGCATGGGGATTATTATAAGAAACTCTTT. Translation gives CATWDGHGDYYKKLF. The V and J genes are TRGV2 and TRGJ1 or TRGJ2. TCRdb supplies no J gene; here it was assigned by aligning the nucleotide sequence to germline. Germline trimming cut 0 bases from V and 2 bases from J; bases unmatched to any gene: 7. This CDR3 is 15 amino acids long. CDR1 EGSNGY and CDR2 YDSYNSKV come from the germline V gene.

A remark on this clone: The limits of the CDR3 on the DNA are not certain, so only TCRdb's listed CDR3 is given. The J gene went uncalled, whereas the V gene is TRGV11. TRGV11 is given ORF status, its function remaining uncertain. With termini counted, the CDR3 has 16 amino acids. CDR3 residues: CTTVPAAYTTGWFKIF.

This rearrangement joins TRGV11 to TRGJP2. Because TCRdb records no J gene, it was assigned here through a match of the DNA to germline. TRGV11 carries the ORF label, with uncertain function. The CDR3 spans 15 residues. V dropped 8 bases and J dropped 0; count of bases not matched to a gene: 6. CDR3 residues: CACWTTNSSDWIKTF. CDR3 coding DNA: TGTGCCTGCTGGACCACAAATAGTAGTGATTGGATCAAGACGTTT.

By proportion, this clone is large. V gene TRGV10 combines with J gene TRGJP2. The J gene is not listed in TCRdb, so it was assigned here from a DNA match to germline. TRGV10 belongs to the ORF category, with a function that is uncertain. V was clipped by 10 bases and J by 5 bases; unmatched bases: 20. The CDR3 length is 17 residues. The CDR3 nucleotides are TGTGCTGCGTCCCAATTGAGGGGGTATGGAAGTGATTGGATCAAGACGTTT. Protein: CAASQLRGYGSDWIKTF.

Within the sample, this clone is medium-sized. V is TRGV8 and J is TRGJ1 or TRGJ2. No J segment appears in TCRdb, so it was assigned here by matching the sequence to germline. The germline CDR1 and CDR2 sequences are VENAVY and YDSYNSRV. V shed 2 bases and J 5 bases; nucleotides not matched to a gene: 0. This CDR3 region has 11 residues. CDR3 nucleotides: TGTGCCACCTGGGATAATTATAAGAAACTCTTT. It yields the protein CATWDNYKKLF.

This clone is termed medium-sized. This chain uses TRGV8 with TRGJ1 or TRGJ2. The J gene, missing from TCRdb, was assigned here through DNA to germline matching. Germline lookup yields CDR1 VENAVY and CDR2 YDSYNSRV. V was clipped by 2 bases and J by 2 bases; unmatched bases: 21. This CDR3 comprises 19 residues. Here the CDR3 reads CATWDKPLSILEDYYKKLF. DNA of the CDR3: TGTGCCACCTGGGATAAGCCCCTCTCCATTCTGGAGGATTATTATAAGAAACTCTTT.

By share, this clone counts as large. This chain uses TRGV11 with TRGJ1 or TRGJ2. Since TCRdb gives no J gene, matching the DNA to germline was used here to assign it. TRGV11 is an open reading frame, and its role is uncertain. The CDR3 consists of 12 residues. V dropped 7 bases and J dropped 10; count of bases not matched to a gene: 10. CDR3 bases: TGTGCCTGCTGGATCCAAGCCTCAAAGAAACTCTTT. This encodes CACWIQASKKLF.

This clone qualifies as medium-sized. The same CDR3 is also encoded by other DNA sequences in this sample. Here the V gene is TRGV2, but the J gene went uncalled. Per the germline V gene, CDR1 is EGSNGY and CDR2 is YDSYNSKV. The CDR3 consists of 11 residues. Here the CDR3 reads CATWDGLKKLF. The CDR3 DNA reads TGTGCCACCTGGGACGGGCTTAAAAAACTCTTT.

V gene TRGV2 combines with J gene TRGJ1 or TRGJ2. Germline loops: CDR1 EGSNGY, CDR2 YDSYNSKV. The CDR3 runs to 9 residues. The V gene end was trimmed by 11 bases and the J gene end by 6 bases; junction bases not matched to a gene: 4. CDR3 nucleotide sequence: TGTGCCAACTGTTATAAGAAACTCTTT. This translates into CANCYKKLF.

This clone is labeled large. Here the CDR3 reads CATWDGGSDWIKTF. CDR3 nucleotides: TGTGCCACCTGGGACGGTGGTAGTGATTGGATCAAGACGTTT. This rearrangement joins TRGV2 to TRGJP2. The J gene, left out of TCRdb, was set here by checking the DNA against germline. Trimming cost V 1 base and J 3 bases; bases outside gene matches: 2. Germline CDR1 is EGSNGY and CDR2 is YDSYNSKV. The CDR3 consists of 14 residues.

A note on this clone: This probably arose from a read error, given a far larger clone one base away. The DNA is omitted, as the CDR3 cannot be located on it reliably, and the CDR3 follows TCRdb's listing. The V gene is listed as TRGV11; no J gene was called. TRGV11 is sorted into the ORF group, with uncertain function. The CDR3 numbers 18 amino acids, ends counted. CDR3 amino acids: CTTVPAGFRGSSDWIKTF.

Relative to its sample, this clone is hyperexpanded. The chain combines TRGV3 with TRGJ1 or TRGJ2. TCRdb offers no J gene call, so here the DNA was matched to germline to obtain one. CDR1 and CDR2 (germline): VTNTFY, YDVSTARD (reference sequence). J was trimmed by 1 base and V by 1 base; bases with no gene match: 1. The CDR3 totals 13 residues. In DNA, the CDR3 is TGTGCCACCTGGGACAGCAATTATTATAAGAAACTCTTT. This gives the protein CATWDSNYYKKLF.

Turning to this clone: It is unclear where the CDR3 begins or ends on the DNA, so no DNA is shown, and the CDR3 is as TCRdb lists it. No J gene was called, and the V gene is TRGV11. TRGV11 is filed as an ORF, its function uncertain. Counting both end residues, the CDR3 totals 15 amino acids. This chain's CDR3 is CTTVPAGLLYYKKLF.

This clone counts as large. The DNA is left out, because the CDR3 cannot be placed on it with certainty; the CDR3 is given as TCRdb lists it. Here the V gene is TRGV11, but the J gene went uncalled. TRGV11 has ORF status, its function being uncertain. A total of 19 residues make up the CDR3, ends included. CDR3 region: CTTVPATHYGDSSDWIKTF.

By proportion, this clone is large (0.1 to 1%). The chain uses TRGV8 and TRGJ1 or TRGJ2. Germline matching of the DNA provided the J gene here, since TCRdb leaves it blank. This CDR3 spans 14 amino acids. The V segment lost 2 bases and the J segment 3 bases; nucleotides outside the gene matches: 7. Germline V lookup: CDR1 VENAVY, CDR2 YDSYNSRV. CDR3 in DNA: TGTGCCACCTGGGATACCAAGATTTATTATAAGAAACTCTTT. Translated, it gives CATWDTKIYYKKLF.

The gene calls are TRGV2 and TRGJ1 or TRGJ2. The J gene, left out of TCRdb, was set here by checking the DNA against germline. V shed 6 bases, J shed 6 bases, and the junction held 2 bases outside the gene matches. This CDR3 is built from 10 residues. CDR1 and CDR2 from the germline V gene are EGSNGY and YDSYNSKV. In nucleotides, the CDR3 is TGTGCCACCTGGTGTTATAAGAAACTCTTT. Amino acids: CATWCYKKLF.

This clone is deemed hyperexpanded (1% or more). At the DNA level, this CDR3 is encoded by other sequences in the same sample as well. V usage is TRGV8 and J usage is TRGJ1 or TRGJ2. TCRdb records no J gene; here it was assigned by comparing the DNA to germline. The V and J ends lost 2 bases and 3 bases, in that order; junction bases with no gene match: 4. The germline gives CDR1 VENAVY, CDR2 YDSYNSRV. CDR3 length equals 13 residues. CDR3 sequence (DNA): TGTGCCACCTGGGATAACCGTTATTATAAGAAACTCTTT. Encoded protein: CATWDNRYYKKLF.

By share of the sample, this clone is large. The chain is built from TRGV11 and TRGJ1 or TRGJ2. Here the J gene was assigned by germline matching of the DNA, as TCRdb has none. TRGV11 carries the ORF label, with uncertain function. V lost 2 bases and J lost 0; bases outside the gene matches: 4. The CDR3 is 15 amino acids. In DNA, the CDR3 is TGTGCCTGCTGGATTAGGCTCGCGAATTATTATAAGAAACTCTTT. Translating gives CACWIRLANYYKKLF.

By share, this clone counts as medium-sized (0.01 to 0.1%). For the V gene the call is TRGV2; the J gene has no call. The CDR3 is 10 amino acids. Looked up from germline, CDR1 is EGSNGY and CDR2 is YDSYNSKV. The CDR3: CATWDGRRLF. For the CDR3, the DNA is TGTGCCACCTGGGACGGGCGGAGACTCTTT.

In its sample, this clone is large. A single base separates this from a much larger clone, so it may be a read error. Other nucleotide sequences from this sample produce the same CDR3. The chain employs TRGV8 and TRGJ1 or TRGJ2. The J gene was missing in TCRdb and was found by matching the end of the DNA to germline. The CDR3 loop spans 12 amino acids. Unmatched junction bases numbered 1, after V lost 0 bases and J lost 5 bases. Germline CDR1 is VENAVY and CDR2 is YDSYNSRV. The CDR3 is CATWDRHYKKLF. The CDR3 bases are TGTGCCACCTGGGATAGGCATTATAAGAAACTCTTT.

This clone qualifies as large. This sequence joins TRGV4 and TRGJ1 or TRGJ2. No J gene is reported in TCRdb; it was inferred here by comparing the DNA with germline. Germline lookup yields CDR1 EGSTGY and CDR2 YDSYTSSV. CDR3 length: 12 residues. The junction had 7 bases not matched to a gene; V was cut back by 2 bases and J by 9 bases. For the CDR3, the DNA is TGTGCCACCTGGGATGCGTCCATTAAGAAACTCTTT. It yields the protein CATWDASIKKLF.

In this sample, this clone is large. In DNA, the CDR3 is TGTGCCACCTGGGACGGGAGTAGTGATTGGATCAAGACGTTT. Its translation: CATWDGSSDWIKTF. This chain links TRGV2 with TRGJP2. TCRdb offers no J gene call, so here the DNA was matched to germline to obtain one. This CDR3 is built from 14 residues. Germline lookup yields CDR1 EGSNGY and CDR2 YDSYNSKV. V lost 0 bases, J lost 2 bases, and 0 bases stayed unmatched.

In its sample, this clone is large (0.1 to 1%). The chain uses TRGV11 and TRGJ1 or TRGJ2. No J gene was available from TCRdb, and it was assigned here by a germline match of the DNA. TRGV11 belongs to the ORF category, with a function that is uncertain. The CDR3 sequence is 13 residues long. V was pared by 6 bases and J by 11 bases, with 13 bases of the junction left unmatched. CDR3 coding DNA: TGTGCCTGCTGGATTTTTGGGGGGATAGAGAAACTCTTT. The encoded protein is CACWIFGGIEKLF.

Within the sample, this clone is large. The genes are TRGV8 and TRGJ1 or TRGJ2. TCRdb is silent on the J gene; assignment here came from matching the DNA to germline. Germline lookup yields CDR1 VENAVY and CDR2 YDSYNSRV. The CDR3 contains 13 residues. The ends lost 1 base at V and 7 bases at J; junction bases unmatched: 7. The CDR3 is CATWDSFWYKKLF. The CDR3 DNA reads as TGTGCCACCTGGGATAGCTTTTGGTATAAGAAACTCTTT.